This TCR beta chain was documented in a study of beta chain features in type 1 diabetes. The investigators reverse transcribed all of the isolated RNA, so they sequenced expressed TCRB transcripts. Generated by immunoSEQ multiplex PCR, the TCRdb table keeps only in-frame clones and is missing some. The top ten hold roughly 0.098% of the sample, which has hundreds of thousands of clones, around 16% seen once. This CDR3 is 15 amino acids long. Germline lookup yields CDR1 SGHAT and CDR2 FQNNGV. Trimming took 3 bases from V and 4 from J, leaving 15 bases between them. The chain joins TRBV11-2 to TRBJ2-5; tentative D call: TRBD2 (6 bases). The source material was naive CD4+ T cells from blood. This TCR was recovered from a man between 18 and 29 years old in good health. In DNA form, the CDR3 reads TGTGCCAGCAGCTTTCAGCGCATGGGAGGAGAGACCCAGTACTTC. Its protein is CASSFQRMGGETQYF.